The 15 T cell receptor beta chains given below trace back to one sample, sequenced in a study of identical twins. TCRdb reprocessed the 5' RACE reads with MiXCR, giving one entry per CDR3 protein. This table has some 260,000 distinct CDR3 sequences, over 12% appearing once. Material: memory (CD45RO+) T cells sorted from blood. Receptors were obtained from a woman aged 18-35 years in good health.

This clonotype was seen more than once but under ten times. This chain joins TRBV9 and TRBJ2-1; D is perhaps TRBD1 (5 bases). Germline V gene sequence: CDR1 SGDLS, CDR2 YYNGEE. Trimming stripped 1 base from V and 2 bases from J, with 10 bases between. The CDR3 loop spans 15 amino acids. This CDR3 reads CASSVQGAAYNEQFF. The CDR3 nucleotides are TGTGCCAGCAGCGTACAGGGCGCGGCCTACAATGAGCAGTTCTTC.

This clonotype showed up just a few times. The V gene is TRBV5-1, the J gene TRBJ2-7; 9 nucleotides line up with TRBD1. CDR1 is SGHRS and CDR2 is YFSETQ in the germline V gene. The CDR3 runs to 16 residues. Unmatched junction bases numbered 14, after V lost 4 bases and J lost 6 bases. CDR3 nucleotides: TGCGCCAGCAGCCGAAAACTCGTACAGGGGGCCAGCGAGCAGTACTTC. Protein product: CASSRKLVQGASEQYF.

This clonotype appeared a few times. This sequence joins TRBV15 and TRBJ1-2; weak D call: TRBD1 (5 bases). Germline CDR1 reads LNHNV; CDR2 reads YYDKDF (reference sequence). V lost 0 bases and J 5 bases, leaving 10 bases between the germline ends. The CDR3 runs 14 residues. CDR3 nucleotide sequence: TGTGCCACCAGCAGAGACAGGGAATGGTATGGCTACACCTTC. Amino acids: CATSRDREWYGYTF.

This clonotype was counted a few times. This chain uses TRBV20-1 with TRBJ2-3, with unresolved D. V gave up 5 bases and J gave up 1 base, with 10 bases separating them. The CDR3 is 13 residues long. CDR1 and CDR2 (germline): DFQATT, SNEGSKA (reference sequence). CDR3 in amino acids: CSARIGRTDTQYF. CDR3 sequence (DNA): TGCAGTGCTCGCATCGGCCGCACAGATACGCAGTATTTT.

This clonotype turned up a few times. The chain employs TRBV5-1 and TRBJ1-1; a possible D gene is TRBD1 (6 bases). Germline CDR1 reads SGHRS; CDR2 reads YFSETQ. This CDR3 is built from 14 residues. Trimming removed 7 bases at V and 7 bases at J, with 20 bases between. For the CDR3, the DNA is TGCGCCAGCGACTCGGGGGGCCTCAGGGGTGAAGCTTTCTTT. This translates into CASDSGGLRGEAFF.

The V and J genes are TRBV27 and TRBJ2-7, with 11 positions matching TRBD2. Losses at the gene ends were 7 bases for V and 2 bases for J; bases not matched to a gene: 10. The CDR3 loop spans 16 amino acids. Germline CDR1 MNHEY, CDR2 SMNVEV (reference sequence). The CDR3: CASMPLGTSGAYEQYF. The DNA for the CDR3 is TGTGCCAGCATGCCCCTAGGGACTAGCGGAGCCTACGAGCAGTACTTC.

V and J are TRBV10-3 and TRBJ1-1, with TRBD1 as a possible D gene (6 bases). The CDR3 totals 16 residues. Germline-derived CDR1 and CDR2 are ENHRY and SYGVKD. V dropped 6 bases and J dropped 0 bases, with 17 bases sitting between them. The CDR3 spells CAIRPAGGQLNTEAFF. CDR3 DNA sequence: TGTGCCATCAGGCCGGCCGGGGGGCAGTTGAACACTGAAGCTTTCTTT.

This clonotype was found many times. The chain carries TRBV5-6 and TRBJ1-1, with D possibly TRBD1 on 5 matching bases. V lost 2 bases, J lost 3 bases, and 11 bases lay in between. The CDR3 consists of 14 residues. Germline CDR1 and CDR2: SGHDT and YYEEEE. The chain's CDR3 is CASSLPGRHTEAFF. CDR3 DNA sequence: TGTGCCAGCAGCTTACCGGGACGGCACACTGAAGCTTTCTTT.

The V gene is TRBV20-1, the J gene TRBJ1-3; D remains unclear. The CDR3 runs to 11 residues. The V gene lost 3 bases and the J gene lost 4 bases, with 4 bases spanning the gap. Germline CDR1 is DFQATT and CDR2 is SNEGSKA (reference sequence). CDR3 amino acids: CSASIGNTIYF. CDR3 DNA: TGCAGTGCTAGTATAGGAAACACCATATATTTT.

This clonotype was counted between two and nine times. V and J are TRBV20-1 and TRBJ1-2; D unclear. Looked up from germline, CDR1 is DFQATT and CDR2 is SNEGSKA (reference sequence). This CDR3 is built from 14 residues. The germline V and J ends were trimmed by 1 base and 4 bases, with 13 bases remaining between them. In DNA, the CDR3 is TGCAGTGCTAGAGGGCTTCAGCTGAGCTATGGCTACACCTTC. This encodes CSARGLQLSYGYTF.

This clonotype appeared a few times. This chain links TRBV9 with TRBJ2-2; D gene ambiguous. Trimming took off 0 bases at V and 6 bases at J, with 12 bases between the two ends. The CDR3 is made up of 15 amino acids. CDR1 is SGDLS, CDR2 YYNGEE, per germline. The CDR3 loop reads CASSVGTSRAGELFF. CDR3 nucleotides: TGTGCCAGCAGCGTAGGGACGAGTAGGGCCGGGGAGCTGTTTTTT. Together with reference TRBV9 and TRBJ2-2, the CDR3 gives the full variable domain: DSGVTQTPKHLITATGQRVTLRCSPRSGDLSVYWYQQSLDQGLQFLIQYYNGEERAKGNILERFSAQQFPDLHSELNLSSLELGDSALYFCASSVGTSRAGELFFGEGSRLTVL.

The sample holds a few counts of this clonotype. V usage is TRBV10-3 and J usage is TRBJ1-2, with 7 bases fitting TRBD1. V gave up 10 bases and J gave up 7 bases; unmatched junction bases: 12. Germline V gene sequence: CDR1 ENHRY, CDR2 SYGVKD. This CDR3 has 13 amino acids. As DNA, the CDR3 is TGTGCCACACCGGGACAGTCTCTCTCTGGCTACACCTTC. As protein: CATPGQSLSGYTF.

This clonotype was detected ten times or more. The rearrangement uses TRBV7-9 and TRBJ1-1; 7 bases line up with TRBD1. J gave up 4 bases and V 4 bases, and 9 bases lay outside the gene matches. Germline V gene lookup returns CDR1 SEHNR and CDR2 FQNEAQ (reference sequence). The length of the CDR3 is 15 residues. CDR3 in amino acids: CASSSKGQEGTEAFF. In DNA, the CDR3 is TGTGCCAGCAGCTCAAAAGGACAGGAGGGCACTGAAGCTTTCTTT. The full variable domain, with the rest looked up from reference TRBV7-9 and TRBJ1-1, is DTGVSQNPRHKITKRGQNVTFRCDPISEHNRLYWYRQTLGQGPEFLTYFQNEAQLEKSRLLSDRFSAERPKGSFSTLEIQRTEQGDSAMYLCASSSKGQEGTEAFFGQGTRLTVV.

V gene TRBV6-2 or TRBV6-3 combines with J gene TRBJ1-5, with D maybe TRBD1 (6 bases). Germline lookup yields CDR1 MNHEY and CDR2 SVGEGT. CDR3 length equals 14 residues. V lost 6 bases and J lost 6, with 15 bases in between. The CDR3 sequence: CASSPHRAGQPQHF. CDR3 DNA sequence: TGTGCCAGCAGCCCGCACAGGGCTGGTCAGCCCCAGCATTTT.

The rearrangement joins TRBV10-3 to TRBJ2-7; perhaps TRBD2 as D (5 bases). The V gene's germline CDR1 is ENHRY and CDR2 SYGVKD. The CDR3 consists of 13 residues. V shed 2 bases and J shed 6 bases, with 11 bases lying between them. CDR3 loop: CAISEGSRGEQYF. CDR3 bases: TGTGCCATCAGTGAGGGGAGTCGGGGCGAGCAGTACTTC.